The 25 T cell receptor beta chains listed next were all sequenced from one sample in a study of cytomegalovirus exposure and HLA in healthy donors. With 60 Vbeta and 13 Jbeta primers, the PCR was carried out. TCRdb's table, derived via immunoSEQ multiplex PCR, lists solely in-frame clones and lacks some. This table has under 150,000 clones, 50% to 75% appearing once. The sequenced sample was PBMCs. The receptors originated from a middle-aged woman in good health and CMV-seronegative.

This clone was observed a handful of times. The V gene is TRBV5-6, the J gene TRBJ2-3; 9 nucleotides agree with TRBD2. There are 17 residues in the CDR3. Germline V gene lookup returns CDR1 SGHDT and CDR2 YYEEEE. The trim removed 2 bases at V and 4 bases at J, leaving 11 bases unmatched. In DNA form, the CDR3 reads TGTGCCAGCAGCTTAGTGCGGGGGGGCTCCCTGGCAGATACGCAGTATTTT. Translated, it gives CASSLVRGGSLADTQYF.

The table lists this clone with a count of one. The chain combines TRBV7-9 with TRBJ2-2; D not resolved. From germline, CDR1 is SEHNR and CDR2 FQNEAQ (reference sequence). V dropped 4 bases and J dropped 4 bases, with 7 bases sitting between them. The CDR3 loop spans 13 amino acids. The CDR3 DNA reads TGTGCCAGCAGCTCAGCCCGCACCGGGGAGCTGTTTTTT. Translated: CASSSARTGELFF.

This chain connects TRBV14 to TRBJ2-7; weak D call: TRBD1 (6 bases). This CDR3 contains 15 residues. V lost 2 bases to trimming and J lost 2 bases, with 13 bases between them. Germline V CDR1 and CDR2: SGHDN, FVKESK. The DNA of the CDR3 is TGTGCCAGCAGCCAACCAGGGACAATCGCCTACGAGCAGTACTTC. Its protein is CASSQPGTIAYEQYF.

This clone turned up a few times. V gene TRBV18 combines with J gene TRBJ1-6, with 7 nucleotides matching TRBD1. Germline V gives CDR1 KGHSH, CDR2 LQKENI. With V trimmed by 4 bases and J by 7 bases, 10 bases remained unmatched. The CDR3 runs to 16 residues. DNA for the CDR3: TGTGCCAGCTCACTAGGACAGGCTGGATGGAATTCACCCCTCCACTTT. It specifies CASSLGQAGWNSPLHF. Using reference TRBV18 and TRBJ1-6 for the parts outside the CDR3, the full variable domain is NAGVMQNPRHLVRRRGQEARLRCSPMKGHSHVYWYRQLPEEGLKFMVYLQKENIIDESGMPKERFSAEFPKEGPSILRIQQVVRGDSAAYFCASSLGQAGWNSPLHFGNGTRLTVT.

This sequence joins TRBV6-6 and TRBJ2-7; tentative D call: TRBD1 (5 bases). CDR3 size: 16 residues. Per germline, CDR1 MNHNY and CDR2 SVGAGI (reference sequence). V was clipped by 2 bases and J by 0 bases, with 14 bases between them. In DNA, the CDR3 is TGTGCCAGCAGTTACGGGCAGGGATTGAGCTCCTACGAGCAGTACTTC. This gives the protein CASSYGQGLSSYEQYF.

The chain uses TRBV14 and TRBJ1-1, with 8 positions matching TRBD1. V shed 1 base and J 9 bases; nucleotides not matched to a gene: 13. In germline, CDR1 is SGHDN, CDR2 FVKESK. CDR3 length: 16 residues. The CDR3 is CASSQARPGQGSKAFF. CDR3 coding DNA: TGTGCCAGCAGCCAAGCCCGCCCAGGACAGGGTTCGAAAGCTTTCTTT.

The chain joins TRBV20-1 to TRBJ1-2; no clear D. The CDR3 is made up of 11 amino acids. Germline V CDR1 and CDR2: DFQATT, SNEGSKA (reference sequence). The V gene lost 3 bases and the J gene lost 6 bases, with 8 bases spanning the gap. The CDR3 sequence: CSASEGDGYTF. In DNA, the CDR3 is TGCAGTGCTAGTGAGGGCGATGGCTACACCTTC.

This clone was observed a few times. The chain is built from TRBV28 and TRBJ1-5; D is unresolved. The V and J ends lost 3 bases and 3 bases respectively, with 6 bases between them. The CDR3 has 13 amino acids. Germline V lookup: CDR1 MDHEN, CDR2 SYDVKM. The CDR3 DNA reads as TGTGCCAGCAGTTTGCAGGACAATCAGCCCCAGCATTTT. It encodes CASSLQDNQPQHF.

The chain uses TRBV4-1 and TRBJ2-2; 10 positions agree with TRBD2. Germline trimming cut 4 bases from V and 0 bases from J; bases unmatched to any gene: 11. The germline V gene has CDR1 MGHRA and CDR2 YSYEKL. The CDR3 is made up of 19 amino acids. CDR3 coding DNA: TGCGCCAGCAGCCCGGGACTAGCGAGAGGGTTCGCGAACACCGGGGAGCTGTTTTTT. It encodes CASSPGLARGFANTGELFF.

This clone was seen a handful of times. The chain combines TRBV7-2 with TRBJ1-2; TRBD1 matches at 10 bases. V lost 1 base, J lost 8 bases, and 7 bases stayed unmatched. The germline gives CDR1 SGHTA, CDR2 FQGNSA. This CDR3 comprises 15 residues. CDR3 in amino acids: CASSLVGTGARGYTF. The CDR3 nucleotides read TGTGCCAGCAGCTTAGTGGGGACAGGGGCAAGGGGCTACACCTTC.

The J gene is TRBJ1-1, the V gene TRBV19; 8 nucleotides match TRBD1. V gave up 10 bases and J gave up 2 bases; unmatched junction bases: 6. The germline V gene has CDR1 LNHDA and CDR2 SQIVND (reference sequence). CDR3 length equals 13 residues. In DNA, the CDR3 is TGTGCCACTAGGGACAGGCCAAACACTGAAGCTTTCTTT. Protein: CATRDRPNTEAFF.

V and J are TRBV5-6 and TRBJ2-7, with 7 bases fitting TRBD1. Trimming cost V 4 bases and J 0 bases; bases outside gene matches: 13. CDR3 length: 17 residues. Per the germline V gene, CDR1 is SGHDT and CDR2 is YYEEEE. The CDR3 region is CASSTWTGPIISYEQYF. CDR3 coding DNA: TGTGCCAGCAGCACATGGACAGGCCCAATTATCTCCTACGAGCAGTACTTC.

The genes are TRBV28 and TRBJ1-2; 8 positions agree with TRBD1. Per germline, CDR1 MDHEN and CDR2 SYDVKM. The length of the CDR3 is 14 residues. V lost 3 bases to trimming and J lost 4 bases; unmatched junction nucleotides: 4. CDR3 in amino acids: CASSLLQGAYGYTF. In DNA form, the CDR3 reads TGTGCCAGCAGTTTGCTCCAGGGGGCCTATGGCTACACCTTC.

In this sample, this clone turned up once. The chain combines TRBV7-2 with TRBJ1-2; D gene uncertain. V was pared by 2 bases and J by 4 bases, with 11 bases between. The CDR3 contains 14 residues. Germline V lookup: CDR1 SGHTA, CDR2 FQGNSA. CDR3 nucleotide sequence: TGTGCCAGCAGCTTACAGCGTATATTCTATGGCTACACCTTC. It is translated as CASSLQRIFYGYTF. The full variable domain, in which reference TRBV7-2 and TRBJ1-2 provide the parts outside the CDR3, is GAGVSQSPSNKVTEKGKDVELRCDPISGHTALYWYRQSLGQGLEFLIYFQGNSAPDKSGLPSDRFSAERTGGSVSTLTIQRTQQEDSAVYLCASSLQRIFYGYTFGSGTRLTVV.

The chain links TRBV7-9 to TRBJ1-5; tentative D call: TRBD1 (5 bases). V lost 5 bases to trimming and J lost 7 bases, with 12 bases between them. The germline V gene encodes CDR1 SEHNR and CDR2 FQNEAQ (reference sequence). The CDR3 has 13 amino acids. Written as DNA, the CDR3 is TGTGCCAGCAGCAATTCTGCAGGGCAGCCCCAGCATTTT. Its translation is CASSNSAGQPQHF.

This chain uses TRBV29-1 with TRBJ1-1, with a possible D match to TRBD1 (6 bases). CDR1 SQVTM and CDR2 ANQGSEA come from the germline V gene. The CDR3 sequence is 13 residues long. V lost 7 bases and J 1 base, leaving 13 bases between the germline ends. DNA of the CDR3: TGCAGCGCAAGACAGGCGGAGAACACTGAAGCTTTCTTT. Protein: CSARQAENTEAFF.

This chain links TRBV7-8 with TRBJ1-3, with unresolved D. The germline V gene encodes CDR1 SGHVS and CDR2 FQNEAQ. Trimming removed 0 bases at V and 7 bases at J, with 16 bases between. This CDR3 contains 16 residues. The CDR3 spells CASSLAAQNPSNTIYF. CDR3 nucleotide sequence: TGTGCCAGCAGCTTAGCGGCTCAAAACCCGTCCAACACCATATATTTT.

The genes are TRBV4-3 and TRBJ1-2, with 7 bases aligning to TRBD1. The CDR3 contains 15 residues. J lost 2 bases, V lost 4 bases, and 7 bases had no gene match. From germline, CDR1 is LGHNA and CDR2 YSLEER. This CDR3 reads CASSPAPTGNYGYTF. The CDR3 nucleotides are TGCGCCAGCAGCCCGGCTCCGACAGGGAACTATGGCTACACCTTC.

As to this clone: A junction boundary mismatches the germline segment, possibly from a read error. J is TRBJ2-5 and V is TRBV5-6; 7 bases line up with TRBD1. The CDR3 is 16 residues long. Germline V gene sequence: CDR1 SGHDT, CDR2 YYEEEE. The CDR3 DNA follows: TGTGCCAGCAGCTTGGCCCTAACAGGGGACCAAGAGGCCCAGTACTTC. Translation gives CASSLALTGDQEAQYF.

This clone was detected a few times. The V call is TRBV6-5, the J call TRBJ2-1; TRBD1 is a possible D gene (5 bases). Germline CDR1 is MNHEY and CDR2 is SVGAGI. The V gene lost 8 bases and the J gene lost 0 bases, with 14 bases spanning the gap. CDR3 size: 15 residues. The DNA of the CDR3 is TGTGCCAGCCGTACTGGGGCTCGCTCCTACAATGAGCAGTTCTTC. This codes for CASRTGARSYNEQFF.

This rearrangement joins TRBV4-2 to TRBJ2-7; 8 nucleotides agree with TRBD1. The germline V gene has CDR1 LGHNA and CDR2 YNFKEQ. The V segment lost 0 bases and the J segment 0 bases; nucleotides outside the gene matches: 1. The length of the CDR3 is 15 residues. This CDR3 is CASSQETGGSYEQYF. The CDR3 DNA follows: TGTGCCAGCAGCCAAGAAACAGGGGGCTCCTACGAGCAGTACTTC.

This chain uses TRBV28 with TRBJ2-1; 10 positions agree with TRBD2. The CDR3 contains 15 residues. V was clipped by 11 bases and J by 0 bases; unmatched bases: 7. Looked up from germline, CDR1 is MDHEN and CDR2 is SYDVKM. The CDR3 DNA follows: TGTGCCTGTTCGGAGCGGGGGGGCTCCTACAATGAGCAGTTCTTC. It is translated as CACSERGGSYNEQFF.

This rearrangement joins TRBV4-3 to TRBJ2-7; 9 bases match TRBD2. The CDR3 length is 16 residues. Germline trimming cut 0 bases from V and 4 bases from J; bases unmatched to any gene: 7. Germline V CDR1 and CDR2: LGHNA, YSLEER. CDR3 loop: CASSQDRAGGLYEQYF. The CDR3, as DNA: TGCGCCAGCAGCCAAGATAGGGCGGGGGGGCTGTACGAGCAGTACTTC.

A few counts support this clone. The gene calls are TRBV6-1 and TRBJ1-6, with D maybe TRBD1 (5 bases). Germline CDR1 reads MNHNS; CDR2 reads SASEGT. The CDR3 spans 17 residues. Trimming cost V 0 bases and J 2 bases, with 11 bases left between them. CDR3 in DNA: TGTGCCAGCAGTGAAGCCGGGGGGAGAACCTATAATTCACCCCTCCACTTT. Translating it yields CASSEAGGRTYNSPLHF.

This chain joins TRBV30 and TRBJ1-3; no firm D call. The CDR3 is made up of 16 amino acids. Germline values: CDR1 GTSNPN, CDR2 SVGIG (reference sequence). Between the trimmed V and J ends, which lost 0 bases and 0 bases, there was a span of 12 bases. CDR3 amino acids: CAWSVGRTGSGNTIYF. The CDR3 DNA follows: TGTGCCTGGAGTGTAGGACGGACTGGCTCTGGAAACACCATATATTTT.